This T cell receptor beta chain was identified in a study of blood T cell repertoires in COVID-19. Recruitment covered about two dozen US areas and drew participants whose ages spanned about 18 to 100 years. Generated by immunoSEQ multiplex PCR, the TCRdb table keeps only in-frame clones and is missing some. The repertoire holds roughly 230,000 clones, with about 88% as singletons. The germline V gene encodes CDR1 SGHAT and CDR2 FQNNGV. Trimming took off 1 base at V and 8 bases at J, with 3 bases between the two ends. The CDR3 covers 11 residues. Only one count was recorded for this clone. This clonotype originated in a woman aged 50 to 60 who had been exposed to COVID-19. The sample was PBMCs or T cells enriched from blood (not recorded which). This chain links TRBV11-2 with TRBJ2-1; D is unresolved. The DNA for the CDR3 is TGTGCCAGCAGCTTAGCCGATGAGCAGTTCTTC. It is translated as CASSLADEQFF.